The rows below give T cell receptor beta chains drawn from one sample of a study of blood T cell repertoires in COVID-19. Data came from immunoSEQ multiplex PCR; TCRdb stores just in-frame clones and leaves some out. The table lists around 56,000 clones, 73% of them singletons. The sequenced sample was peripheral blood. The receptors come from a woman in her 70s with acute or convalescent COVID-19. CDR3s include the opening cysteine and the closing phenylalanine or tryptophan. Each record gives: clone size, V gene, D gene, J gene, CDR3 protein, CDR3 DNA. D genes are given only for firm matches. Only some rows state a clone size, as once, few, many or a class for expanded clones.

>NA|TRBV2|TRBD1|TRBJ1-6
CASPPGTGPNSPLHF
TGTGCCAGCCCCCCCGGGACAGGGCCAAATTCACCCCTCCACTTT
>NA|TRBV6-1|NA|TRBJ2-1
CASSDRGSSYNEQFF
TGTGCCAGCAGTGACCGCGGCAGCTCCTACAATGAGCAGTTCTTC
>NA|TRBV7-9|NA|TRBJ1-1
CASSRASGTSEAFF
TGTGCCAGCAGCCGAGCTTCCGGGACATCAGAAGCTTTCTTT
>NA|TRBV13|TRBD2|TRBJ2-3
CASSFPVGGITDTQYF
TGTGCCAGCAGTTTCCCGGTGGGGGGGATTACAGATACGCAGTATTTT
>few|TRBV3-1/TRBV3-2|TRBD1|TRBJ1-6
CASRETGIYNSPLHF
TGTGCCAGCAGGGAGACAGGGATCTATAATTCACCCCTCCACTTT
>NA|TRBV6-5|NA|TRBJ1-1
CASSPFLGEDTEAFF
TGTGCCAGCAGTCCTTTCCTCGGGGAAGACACTGAAGCTTTCTTT
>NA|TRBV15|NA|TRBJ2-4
CATSRGGGGGKNIQYF
TGTGCCACCAGCAGAGGGGGAGGGGGAGGGAAAAACATTCAGTACTTC
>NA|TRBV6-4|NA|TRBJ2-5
CASSGSPLTEQETQYF
TGTGCCAGCAGTGGTAGTCCCTTAACAGAACAAGAGACCCAGTACTTC
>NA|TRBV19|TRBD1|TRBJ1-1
CASTPFGQGARDTEAFF
TGTGCCAGTACCCCCTTCGGACAGGGGGCGAGGGACACTGAAGCTTTCTTT
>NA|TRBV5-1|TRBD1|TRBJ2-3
CASSDRGSVRPDTQYF
TGCGCCAGCTCGGACAGGGGATCGGTTAGGCCAGATACGCAGTATTTT
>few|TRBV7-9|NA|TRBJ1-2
CASSLGKGAYGYTF
TGTGCCAGCAGCTTAGGCAAAGGGGCCTATGGCTACACCTTC
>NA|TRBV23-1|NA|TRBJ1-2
CASSPPKGENYGYTF
TGCGCCAGCAGTCCTCCCAAGGGGGAGAACTATGGCTACACCTTC
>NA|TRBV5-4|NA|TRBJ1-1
CASTWGGGTEAFF
TGTGCCAGCACTTGGGGAGGCGGAACTGAAGCTTTCTTT
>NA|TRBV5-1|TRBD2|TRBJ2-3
CASSLAGVKGTDTQYF
TGCGCCAGCTCTCTAGCGGGGGTTAAGGGCACAGATACGCAGTATTTT
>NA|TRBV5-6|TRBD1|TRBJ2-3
CASSLAGQASTDTQYF
TGTGCCAGCAGCTTGGCAGGACAGGCCAGCACAGATACGCAGTATTTT
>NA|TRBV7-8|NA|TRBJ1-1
CASSLVFRRAGDTEAFF
TGTGCCAGCAGCTTAGTTTTTAGGAGGGCAGGTGACACTGAAGCTTTCTTT
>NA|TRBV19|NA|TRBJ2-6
CASSGGGFGANVLTF
TGTGCCAGTAGTGGCGGCGGGTTTGGGGCCAACGTCCTGACTTTC
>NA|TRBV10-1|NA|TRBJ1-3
CASRGRSGNTIYF
TGCGCCAGCAGGGGGAGGTCTGGAAACACCATATATTTT
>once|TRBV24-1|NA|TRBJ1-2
CATSDGSGAGYTF
TGTGCCACCAGTGATGGGTCAGGGGCCGGCTACACCTTC
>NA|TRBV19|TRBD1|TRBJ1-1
CASRVFGTVNTEAFF
TGTGCCAGTAGAGTATTCGGGACAGTTAACACTGAAGCTTTCTTT
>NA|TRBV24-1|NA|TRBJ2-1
CATSDFPGGPHNEQFF
TGTGCCACCAGTGATTTTCCCGGGGGGCCCCACAATGAGCAGTTCTTC
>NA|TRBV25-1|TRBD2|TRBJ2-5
CASQAGFQETQYF
TGTGCCAGCCAAGCGGGGTTCCAAGAGACCCAGTACTTC
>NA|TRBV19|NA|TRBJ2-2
CASSITAGIRELFF
TGTGCCAGTAGTATCACGGCAGGAATAAGGGAGCTGTTTTTT
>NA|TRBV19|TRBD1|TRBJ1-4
CASSMRGQGNEKLFF
TGTGCCAGTAGTATGAGGGGACAGGGTAACGAAAAACTGTTTTTT
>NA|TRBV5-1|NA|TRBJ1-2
CASSLTIQGPRGYTF
TGCGCCAGCAGCTTGACCATACAGGGACCTCGGGGCTACACCTTC
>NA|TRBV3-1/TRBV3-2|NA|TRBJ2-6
CASSQSGPFGANVLTF
TGTGCCAGCAGCCAAAGCGGCCCTTTCGGGGCCAACGTCCTGACTTTC
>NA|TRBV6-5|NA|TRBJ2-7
CASGARSYEQYF
TGTGCCAGCGGGGCCAGGTCCTACGAGCAGTACTTC
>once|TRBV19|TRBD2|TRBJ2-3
CASNPRGVQDTQYF
TGTGCCAGTAACCCCCGGGGGGTCCAGGATACGCAGTATTTT
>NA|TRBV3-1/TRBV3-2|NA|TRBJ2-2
CASSPPEGDYTGELFF
TGTGCCAGCAGCCCCCCGGAAGGGGACTACACCGGGGAGCTGTTTTTT
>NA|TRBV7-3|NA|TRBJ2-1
CASTLTDDTIESSEQFF
TGTGCCAGCACCCTTACAGATGACACCATCGAGTCGAGTGAGCAGTTCTTC
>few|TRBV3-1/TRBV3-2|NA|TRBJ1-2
CASSHQKGDGYTF
TGTGCCAGCAGCCATCAAAAAGGGGATGGCTACACCTTC
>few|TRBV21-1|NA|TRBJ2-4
CASSKALAGSENIQYF
TGTGCCAGCAGCAAAGCGCTAGCGGGTTCGGAAAACATTCAGTACTTC
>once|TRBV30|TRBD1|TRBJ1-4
CAWLFDRGEKLFF
TGTGCCTGGTTATTCGACAGGGGCGAAAAACTGTTTTTT
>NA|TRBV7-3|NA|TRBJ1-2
CASSLHGGSNYGYTF
TGTGCCAGCAGCTTACACGGGGGGAGTAACTATGGCTACACCTTC
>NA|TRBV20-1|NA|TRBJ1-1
CSASRQGLSF
TGCAGTGCTAGCCGGCAGGGTCTTTCCTTT
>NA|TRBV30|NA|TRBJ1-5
CAWSAPGEGSQPQHF
TGTGCCTGGAGCGCCCCCGGGGAGGGTAGTCAGCCCCAGCATTTT
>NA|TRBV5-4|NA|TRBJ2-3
CASSLSLNTQYF
TGTGCCAGCAGCTTGTCTCTAAATACGCAGTATTTT
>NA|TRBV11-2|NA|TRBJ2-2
CASSLAVGKHGELFF
TGTGCCAGCAGCTTAGCAGTGGGCAAACACGGGGAGCTGTTTTTT